The next 9 T cell receptor beta chains were all read from a single sample in a study of blood T cell repertoires in COVID-19. Assay: immunoSEQ multiplex PCR; the TCRdb copy retains only in-frame clones and omits some. Of around 450,000 clones listed, 90% are singletons. Sequenced input: PBMCs or T cells enriched from blood (not recorded which). The receptors here all came from a man aged 18 to 29 who had recovered from COVID-19.

CDR3 amino acids: CASSGLGQGGTEAFF. The DNA of the CDR3 is TGCGCCAGCAGCGGCTTGGGACAGGGGGGGACTGAAGCTTTCTTT. The chain links TRBV4-1 to TRBJ1-1; 11 nucleotides align to TRBD1. The germline V gene has CDR1 MGHRA and CDR2 YSYEKL. There are 15 residues in the CDR3. Unmatched junction bases numbered 7, after V lost 5 bases and J lost 5 bases.

Turning to this clone: Other DNA sequences of this sample code for an identical CDR3. The chain couples TRBV28 to TRBJ1-1; D is uncertain. In germline, CDR1 is MDHEN, CDR2 SYDVKM. The CDR3 has 12 amino acids. The V end lost 6 bases, the J end lost 3 bases, and 8 bases lay between the germline ends. The CDR3 sequence is CASSLGDTEAFF. The CDR3 coding sequence is TGTGCCAGCAGCCTGGGAGACACTGAAGCTTTCTTT.

The V and J genes are TRBV6-4 and TRBJ1-1; no clear D gene. Germline CDR1 reads MRHNA; CDR2 reads SNTAGT. This CDR3 region has 12 residues. V was trimmed by 8 bases and J by 4 bases, leaving 11 bases between them. The CDR3 DNA reads TGTGCCAGCCGCGGGTTCGGCACTGAAGCTTTCTTT. The encoded protein is CASRGFGTEAFF.

J is TRBJ2-3 and V is TRBV18, with D possibly TRBD1 on 5 matching bases. The CDR3 loop spans 14 amino acids. With 5 bases removed from V and 0 bases from J, the gap between germline ends came to 9 bases. Germline V gene data show CDR1 as KGHSH and CDR2 as LQKENI. The CDR3 DNA reads TGTGCCAGCTCAACGCAGGGAAGCACAGATACGCAGTATTTT. Translated: CASSTQGSTDTQYF.

CDR3 bases: TGTGCCAGCTCACGAATCGGACAGGGGGCTGATAACTATGGCTACACCTTC. It encodes CASSRIGQGADNYGYTF. The chain recombines TRBV18 with TRBJ1-2, with 11 bases lining up with TRBD1. Germline values: CDR1 KGHSH, CDR2 LQKENI. J gave up 1 base and V 4 bases, and 8 bases lay outside the gene matches. The CDR3 has 17 residues.

This clone is a singleton in its sample. Germline is not matched at one junction end, which may reflect a read error. Here the CDR3 reads CASSELPRDIIF. The CDR3 nucleotides are TGTGCCAGCAGTGAATTGCCCCGGGACATCATCTTC. V and J are TRBV2 and TRBJ2-1; weak D call: TRBD1 (6 bases). Germline V gene sequence: CDR1 SNHLY, CDR2 FYNNEI. This CDR3 spans 12 amino acids.

The V call is TRBV7-3, the J call TRBJ1-5; 7 nucleotides align to TRBD1. Trimming cost V 7 bases and J 3 bases; bases outside gene matches: 9. The CDR3 runs to 15 residues. In germline, CDR1 is SGHTA, CDR2 FQGTGA. CDR3 residues: CASTPGQDPNQPQHF. The CDR3 region has the DNA TGTGCCAGCACCCCAGGACAGGACCCCAATCAGCCCCAGCATTTT.

V usage is TRBV30 and J usage is TRBJ2-1; the D gene is possibly TRBD1 (6 bases). Germline values: CDR1 GTSNPN, CDR2 SVGIG (reference sequence). The CDR3 extends over 13 amino acids. Trimming took 3 bases from V and 5 from J, leaving 11 bases between them. For the CDR3, the DNA is TGTGCCTGGAGCCCGGACAGCCACAATGAGCAGTTCTTC. Translated, it gives CAWSPDSHNEQFF.

The genes are TRBV10-3 and TRBJ1-2, with TRBD1 identical over 8 bases. Germline-derived CDR1 and CDR2 are ENHRY and SYGVKD. J was trimmed by 5 bases and V by 6 bases; bases with no gene match: 11. The CDR3 has 15 residues. CDR3 protein: CAISNKQGGPYGYTF. The CDR3, as DNA: TGTGCCATCAGCAATAAACAGGGGGGACCATATGGCTACACCTTC.